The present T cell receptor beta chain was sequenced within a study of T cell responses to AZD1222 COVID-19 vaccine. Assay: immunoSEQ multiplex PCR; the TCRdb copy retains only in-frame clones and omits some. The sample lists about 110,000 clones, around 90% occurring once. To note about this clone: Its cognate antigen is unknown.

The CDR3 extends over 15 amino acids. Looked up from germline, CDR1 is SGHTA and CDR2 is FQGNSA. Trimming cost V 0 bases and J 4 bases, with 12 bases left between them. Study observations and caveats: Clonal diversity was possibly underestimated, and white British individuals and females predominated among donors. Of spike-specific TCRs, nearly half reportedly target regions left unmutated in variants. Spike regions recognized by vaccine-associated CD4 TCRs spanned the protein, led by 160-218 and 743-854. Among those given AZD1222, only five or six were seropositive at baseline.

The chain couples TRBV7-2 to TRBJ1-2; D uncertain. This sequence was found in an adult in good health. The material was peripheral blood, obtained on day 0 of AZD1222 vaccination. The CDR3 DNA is TGTGCCAGCAGCTTAGCGTACGAAGCTAGCTATGGCTACACCTTC. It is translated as CASSLAYEASYGYTF.